The source of this T cell receptor (beta chain) is a study of cytomegalovirus exposure and HLA in healthy donors. Study results and caveats: Cytomegalovirus status was reportedly diagnosed by the classifier with high specificity and sensitivity.

Of note for this clone: Its matching antigen is unknown.

PCR involved 60 Vbeta and 13 Jbeta primers. Profiling relied on immunoSEQ multiplex PCR, and the TCRdb table lists in-frame clones only, not all of them. The table lists about 240,000 clones, about 80% of them singletons, with roughly 7.4% in the top ten. Sequencing input: PBMCs. This clonotype was obtained from a woman aged 55-69 years in good health and CMV-seropositive.

The CDR3 reads CASSIEGGRAIQPQHF. CDR3 DNA sequence: TGTGCCAGTAGTATAGAAGGCGGCAGGGCAATACAGCCCCAGCATTTT. The chain recombines TRBV19 with TRBJ1-5; perhaps TRBD1 as D (5 bases). The CDR3 contains 16 residues. The V and J ends lost 0 bases and 7 bases respectively, with 16 bases between them. Germline V CDR1 and CDR2: LNHDA, SQIVND (reference sequence). The full variable domain, in which reference TRBV19 and TRBJ1-5 provide the parts outside the CDR3, is DGGITQSPKYLFRKEGQNVTLSCEQNLNHDAMYWYRQDPGQGLRLIYYSQIVNDFQKGDIAEGYSVSREKKESFPLTVTSAQKNPTAFYLCASSIEGGRAIQPQHFGDGTRLSIL.